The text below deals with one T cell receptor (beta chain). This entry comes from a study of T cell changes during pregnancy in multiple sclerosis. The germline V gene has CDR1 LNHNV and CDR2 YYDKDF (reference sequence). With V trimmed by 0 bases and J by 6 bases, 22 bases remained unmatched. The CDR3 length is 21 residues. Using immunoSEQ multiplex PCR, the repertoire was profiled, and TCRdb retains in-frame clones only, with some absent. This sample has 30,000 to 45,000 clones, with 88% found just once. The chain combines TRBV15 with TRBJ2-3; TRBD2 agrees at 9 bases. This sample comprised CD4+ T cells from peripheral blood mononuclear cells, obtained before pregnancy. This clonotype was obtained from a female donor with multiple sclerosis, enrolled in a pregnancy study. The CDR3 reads CATSRDTQARRGRASTDTQYF. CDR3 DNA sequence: TGTGCCACCAGCAGAGATACTCAGGCCCGCCGCGGGAGGGCCTCGACTGATACGCAGTATTTT. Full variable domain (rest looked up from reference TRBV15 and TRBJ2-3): DAMVIQNPRYQVTQFGKPVTLSCSQTLNHNVMYWYQQKSSQAPKLLFHYYDKDFNNEADTPDNFQSRRPNTSFCFLDIRSPGLGDTAMYLCATSRDTQARRGRASTDTQYFGPGTRLTVL.